Presented here are 8 T cell receptor beta chains from one specimen sequenced in a study of cytomegalovirus exposure and HLA in healthy donors. It was with 60 Vbeta and 13 Jbeta primers that the PCR ran. Profiling relied on immunoSEQ multiplex PCR, and the TCRdb table lists in-frame clones only, not all of them. The top ten clones hold approximately 5.6% of a sample with roughly 140,000 clones, roughly 74% of them seen once. The sequenced sample consisted of PBMCs. These receptors were obtained from a woman aged 40 to 50 in good health and CMV-seropositive.

The chain is built from TRBV5-1 and TRBJ2-3; the D gene is possibly TRBD2 (6 bases). Germline V gives CDR1 SGHRS, CDR2 YFSETQ. The ends were cut back, 0 bases at V and 9 bases at J, with 8 bases in the middle. The CDR3 has 12 residues. The CDR3 is CASSLEGRTQYF. The CDR3 coding sequence is TGCGCCAGCAGCTTGGAAGGGAGGACGCAGTATTTT. Using reference TRBV5-1 and TRBJ2-3 for the parts outside the CDR3, the full variable domain is KAGVTQTPRYLIKTRGQQVTLSCSPISGHRSVSWYQQTPGQGLQFLFEYFSETQRNKGNFPGRFSGRQFSNSRSEMNVSTLELGDSALYLCASSLEGRTQYFGPGTRLTVL.

The chain is built from TRBV29-1 and TRBJ1-1, with a possible D match to TRBD1 (5 bases). The CDR3 spans 14 residues. CDR1 SQVTM and CDR2 ANQGSEA come from the germline V gene. Trimming pared 7 bases from V and 4 bases from J, leaving 19 bases between. CDR3 sequence reads: CSARGGDEATEAFF. CDR3 DNA sequence: TGCAGCGCTCGTGGGGGGGATGAGGCCACTGAAGCTTTCTTT.

The rearrangement uses TRBV7-2 and TRBJ2-3; TRBD2 matches at 13 bases. Trimming took 5 bases from V and 4 from J; bases not matched to a gene: 3. The CDR3 has 15 amino acids. Germline-derived CDR1 and CDR2 are SGHTA and FQGNSA. DNA for the CDR3: TGTGCCAGCAGCCTACTAGCGGGAGGGGCAGATACGCAGTATTTT. It codes for CASSLLAGGADTQYF.

The rearrangement links TRBV6-1 to TRBJ1-1; weak D call: TRBD1 (6 bases). There are 12 residues in the CDR3. Germline-derived CDR1 and CDR2 are MNHNS and SASEGT. Trimming cost V 0 bases and J 12 bases, with 11 bases left between them. The CDR3 sequence is CASSEANRVPFF. The DNA of the CDR3 is TGTGCCAGCAGTGAAGCTAACAGGGTGCCTTTCTTT.

This chain connects TRBV15 to TRBJ2-5, with D tentatively TRBD1 (6 bases). Germline values: CDR1 LNHNV, CDR2 YYDKDF (reference sequence). This CDR3 contains 17 residues. The V end lost 1 base, the J end lost 1 base, and 16 bases lay between the germline ends. The CDR3 loop reads CATSRAPGRGSQETQYF. DNA of the CDR3: TGTGCCACCAGCAGAGCTCCGGGCAGGGGAAGCCAAGAGACCCAGTACTTC. Variable domain in full (rest from reference TRBV15 and TRBJ2-5): DAMVIQNPRYQVTQFGKPVTLSCSQTLNHNVMYWYQQKSSQAPKLLFHYYDKDFNNEADTPDNFQSRRPNTSFCFLDIRSPGLGDTAMYLCATSRAPGRGSQETQYFGPGTRLLVL.

The J gene is TRBJ2-3, the V gene TRBV7-2; 11 bases are shared with TRBD2. The junction had 11 bases not matched to a gene; V was cut back by 2 bases and J by 4 bases. Germline V gives CDR1 SGHTA, CDR2 FQGNSA. The CDR3 runs 18 residues. CDR3 coding DNA: TGTGCCAGCAGCTTACTGGTGGTTAGCGGGAGGGCCGCAGATACGCAGTATTTT. Amino acid sequence: CASSLLVVSGRAADTQYF.

The chain couples TRBV6-6 to TRBJ1-2, with TRBD1 identical over 8 bases. The CDR3 is 14 residues long. With 0 bases clipped from V and 5 bases from J, the junction kept 2 bases outside the gene matches. Germline lookup yields CDR1 MNHNY and CDR2 SVGAGI (reference sequence). Here the CDR3 reads CASSYSQGAYGYTF. Here the CDR3 DNA reads TGTGCCAGCAGTTACTCGCAGGGGGCATATGGCTACACCTTC.

This clone was found once. The chain is built from TRBV11-3 and TRBJ2-1; the match to TRBD2 covers 11 bases. CDR1 is SGHNT and CDR2 is YENEEA in the germline V gene. The CDR3 is 17 amino acids. Germline trimming cut 1 base from V and 3 bases from J; bases unmatched to any gene: 5. In DNA form, the CDR3 reads TGTGCCAGCAGCTTAGGCCACGGGACTAGCGGCTACAATGAGCAGTTCTTC. It translates to CASSLGHGTSGYNEQFF.